This entry describes one T cell receptor beta chain. No antigen is known for it. Base qualities are missing; no much larger clone stands one base away. The immunoSEQ Assay, a bias-controlled multiplex PCR, was used to amplify TCRbeta CDR3 regions from genomic DNA. On the study's bioinformatics: The number of nucleated cells in each sample was estimated by amplification of reference gene primers within the assay. To quantify the absolute abundance of each unique TCRbeta CDR3 rearrangement, sequence reads were collapsed and filtered. For each sample, productive Simpson clonality was calculated by taking the square root of Simpson's diversity index across productive rearrangements. Drawn from immuneACCESS, this table holds only the in-frame rearrangements with V and J called that TCRdb kept. Clones are partly lost; checked studies trace under half to an unresolved V gene and leave the rest unexplained. Clonal size and the V and J genes are those of that table, whereas D and trimming came from the DNA. In this sample the table shows about 200,000 clones, approximately 80% of which occur a single time. Roughly 30% of the sample is taken by the ten largest.

The collaborating institutions used their own protocols to collect whole blood in K2EDTA tubes. For TCRbeta analysis, collaborators shipped samples as frozen whole blood, isolated PBMCs, or DNA extracted from either of those sample types. This sample is drawn from a study of blood T cell repertoires in COVID-19 (dated by TCRdb to the early 2020s). Looking at the study overall: Samples covering the acute and convalescent phases of COVID-19 were provided by collaborators in the United States, Italy and Spain. HLA class I and class II types, where available, came from metadata supplied by the sample provider rather than from assay-based typing. The samples were drawn from the first 160 participants of the ongoing ImmuneRACE study and from some 1,300 subjects provided by 6 global collaborators. The prospective study material was composed of cDNA or gDNA derived from T cells, B-cell-depleted T cells, or PBMCs. Subjects who had been exposed to COVID-19, were actively infected with it, or had recovered from it provided the deeply sampled blood TCRbeta repertoires that made up the dataset. The repertoires were released in a freely available public database intended as a resource for research on the immune response to SARS-CoV-2. Sample metadata almost always included a de-identified subject ID, COVID-19 status, age in years and sex. The full study reports these points: Clinical and demographic metadata were provided uncurated, with the amount varying by source and participant.

Inclusive of the bounding cysteine and phenylalanine, the CDR3 is 14 residues long. CDR3 DNA is the only sequence kept; it has 42 bases, read in frame from the first base. According to the germline V gene (reference sequence), CDR1 reads SEHNR and CDR2 reads FQNEAQ. V is reduced by 3 bases and J by 6 bases, leaving a spacing of 15 bases between them. The sample taken for sequencing was peripheral blood. The receptor was isolated from a man between 40 and 49 years old with acute or convalescent COVID-19. The chain is assembled from TRBV7-9 and TRBJ2-7, with the identity of the D gene unclear. The CDR3 corresponds to CASSFFASPREQYF. The DNA sequence is given as TGTGCCAGCAGCTTTTTTGCGTCACCTCGCGAGCAGTACTTC.